The present T cell receptor beta chain was sequenced within a study of memory CD4+ T cells and cytomegalovirus serostatus. Clones were sequenced by immunoSEQ multiplex PCR, and TCRdb holds only the in-frame ones, with some missing. The repertoire holds 50,000 to 60,000 clones, 70% to 85% seen once, with roughly 0.54% in the top ten. For this clone: What it recognizes is unknown.

Germline V gene data show CDR1 as SGHTA and CDR2 as FQGTGA. CDR3 size: 15 residues. V was shortened by 3 bases and J by 7 bases, with 15 bases between the two germline ends. Single viable CD3+CD4+CD8-CD45RO+ cells were sorted as the memory CD4+ T cells. Study-wide results and caveats: A US-trained random forest predicted CMV serostatus with median AUC approximately 0.9.

The TCR sequence derives from an adult in good health and CMV-seronegative. The genes are TRBV7-3 and TRBJ2-2; weak D call: TRBD2 (6 bases). Sequencing input: memory CD4+ T cells from blood. The CDR3 DNA is TGTGCCAGCAGCTTTCTGGCGGGGAGAGGCGGGGAGCTGTTTTTT. This sequence encodes CASSFLAGRGGELFF.